This T cell receptor (beta chain) was captured by sequencing in a study of CD8 T cells in Susac syndrome (dated by TCRdb to about 2019). At the level of the whole study: Whether CD8+ T cell activation and differentiation in Susac syndrome was antigen driven was tested using repertoire sequencing. Clonality of the CD8+ T cell repertoire was compared between about a dozen healthy donors, roughly 14 Susac syndrome patients and fewer than 16 multiple sclerosis patients.

RNA was extracted with the RNeasy kit and about 0.5 to 1 ug was reverse transcribed using random hexamers. TCR beta CDR3 regions were amplified with the immunoSEQ multiplex PCR assay covering 54 Vbeta and 13 Jbeta segments. Bias from PCR amplification was corrected by using a synthetic template baseline for primer optimization and for computational correction. The paper's processing steps were these. Reads were assigned to V, D and J genes according to IMGT and analyzed in immunoSEQ Analyzer, with only productive sequences retained. Clonality was calculated as one minus the Shannon entropy normalized by log2 of the number of productive unique sequences. For each patient and control, public and private clones were evaluated within the 100 most prevalent clones. A clone was defined as Susac-specific if it was absent from the healthy and MS cohorts, from 1052 published viral clones and from other ImmuneACCESS disease sequences. The public reads were reanalyzed by TCRdb: fastp trimming at Q25, MiXCR alignment, in-frame beta chains only. Entries are consolidated by CDR3 protein sequence, retaining the most common genes and DNA. TCRdb's processing, not the authors' own work, is the source of the V and J calls. The sample contains around 270,000 distinct CDR3 sequences, 85% of them found a single time. Roughly 0.21% of the sample is held by the ten biggest clonotypes.

Overall study outcomes, separate from this receptor: The number of individuals in the TCR sequencing and HLA analysis was acknowledged as relatively small.

A note on this clonotype: Its target antigen remains unknown. Base-call qualities are not available, and no considerably larger clone is one nucleotide away.

Germline trimming: 5 bases from V, 12 bases from J; junction bases outside gene matches: 16. The germline V gene (reference sequence) sets CDR1 to MNHEY and CDR2 to SMNVEV. Including cysteine and phenylalanine, the CDR3 has 16 amino acids. The read is trimmed to its CDR3 DNA, 48 bases read in frame from base 1. High-throughput TCR beta sequencing profiled peripheral blood CD8+ and CD4+ T cells from healthy donors, Susac syndrome patients and multiple sclerosis patients. Treatment-naive patients with stable or active relapsing-remitting disease fulfilling revised McDonald criteria were used as multiple sclerosis controls. CD8+ TEMRA cells were enriched by FACS, while bulk CD8+ and CD4+ T cells were purified by magnetic negative isolation. Blood was drawn into EDTA tubes, processed within 24 hours, and PBMCs were isolated by density gradient centrifugation. PBMCs destined for TCR sequencing were cryopreserved in liquid nitrogen and later thawed in a 37 °C water bath. A purity of at least 90% was achieved for sorted or isolated CD4+, CD8+ and CD8+ TEMRA cells.

The sequenced material came from CD8+ T cells from PBMCs. Recombination joined TRBV27 with TRBJ2-1; 10 junctional bases match TRBD2. The TCR originated in a human donor with multiple sclerosis. The DNA is as follows: TGTGCCAGCAGTCTCTCGGGAGCGGGAGGGCCGGGTGTGCAGTTCTTC. This encodes CASSLSGAGGPGVQFF.